One and the same sample provided the 6 T cell receptor beta chains below, sequenced in a study of blood T cell repertoires in COVID-19. Only in-frame clones appear in the TCRdb table, and some are missing; sequencing was by immunoSEQ multiplex PCR. Of 200,000 to 300,000 clones in the sample, around 83% were seen once. The specimen sequenced was peripheral blood. These receptors all come from a man in his thirties or forties who had recovered from COVID-19.

This clone occurred many times. The gene calls are TRBV19 and TRBJ2-3; 9 bases align to TRBD1. Germline CDR1 LNHDA, CDR2 SQIVND (reference sequence). The CDR3 runs 16 residues. Trimming cost V 3 bases and J 4 bases; bases outside gene matches: 8. The CDR3 is CASSISGTGSPDTQYF. The CDR3 bases are TGTGCCAGTAGTATTTCCGGGACAGGGAGTCCAGATACGCAGTATTTT.

The chain joins TRBV29-1 to TRBJ2-1; a possible D gene is TRBD1 (5 bases). CDR1 is SQVTM, CDR2 ANQGSEA, per germline. The CDR3 is made up of 13 amino acids. Trimming left V 6 bases short and J 3 bases short, with 12 bases between. The CDR3 is CSVRQQGYNEQFF. The CDR3 bases are TGCAGCGTCCGGCAGCAGGGCTACAATGAGCAGTTCTTC.

CDR3 residues: CSAWTRETQYF. CDR3 in DNA: TGCAGTGCTTGGACTCGAGAGACCCAGTACTTC. J is TRBJ2-5 and V is TRBV20-1; tentatively, D is TRBD2 (5 bases). The V end lost 5 bases, the J end lost 4 bases, and 8 bases lay between the germline ends. Germline V gives CDR1 DFQATT, CDR2 SNEGSKA (reference sequence). CDR3 length: 11 amino acids.

J is TRBJ1-5 and V is TRBV19; TRBD1 aligns across 11 bases. Germline V gene data show CDR1 as LNHDA and CDR2 as SQIVND (reference sequence). The V and J ends lost 4 bases and 4 bases, in that order; junction bases with no gene match: 3. CDR3 size: 15 residues. CDR3 sequence: CASSKGQGGNQPQHF. DNA for the CDR3: TGTGCCAGTAGTAAGGGACAGGGGGGGAATCAGCCCCAGCATTTT.

The chain uses TRBV5-1 and TRBJ2-5; 9 bases map to TRBD2. The length of the CDR3 is 13 residues. The ends lost 6 bases at V and 5 bases at J; junction bases unmatched: 5. CDR1 and CDR2 from the germline V gene are SGHRS and YFSETQ. Here the CDR3 reads CASTRGGPETQYF. The CDR3 nucleotides are TGCGCCAGCACGCGGGGGGGCCCGGAGACCCAGTACTTC.

This clone was picked up many times. The chain joins TRBV6-5 to TRBJ2-2; no clear D gene. V shed 4 bases and J shed 0 bases, with 9 bases lying between them. The V gene's germline CDR1 is MNHEY and CDR2 SVGAGI. This CDR3 spans 15 amino acids. This chain's CDR3 is CASSLVQTNTGELFF. DNA of the CDR3: TGTGCCAGCAGTTTGGTACAAACGAACACCGGGGAGCTGTTTTTT.